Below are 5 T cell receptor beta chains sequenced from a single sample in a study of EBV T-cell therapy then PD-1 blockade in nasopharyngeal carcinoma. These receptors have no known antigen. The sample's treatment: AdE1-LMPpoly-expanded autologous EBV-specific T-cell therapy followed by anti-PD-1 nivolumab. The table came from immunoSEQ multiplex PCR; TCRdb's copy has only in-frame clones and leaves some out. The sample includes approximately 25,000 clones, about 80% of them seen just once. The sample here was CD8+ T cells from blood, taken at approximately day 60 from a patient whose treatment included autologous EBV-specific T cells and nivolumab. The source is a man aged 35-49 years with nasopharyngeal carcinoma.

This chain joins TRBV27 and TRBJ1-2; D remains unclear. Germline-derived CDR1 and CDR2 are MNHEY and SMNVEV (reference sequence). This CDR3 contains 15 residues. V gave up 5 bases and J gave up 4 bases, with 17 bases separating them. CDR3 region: CASSPYGVSGYGYTF. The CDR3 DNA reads TGTGCCAGCAGTCCCTATGGCGTAAGTGGCTATGGCTACACCTTC.

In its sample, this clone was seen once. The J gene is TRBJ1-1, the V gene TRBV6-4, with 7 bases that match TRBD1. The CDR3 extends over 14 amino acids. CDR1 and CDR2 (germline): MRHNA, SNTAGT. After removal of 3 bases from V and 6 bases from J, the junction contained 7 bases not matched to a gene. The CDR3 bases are TGTGCCAGCAGTGAGGGGACAGACCAGTCTGAAGCTTTCTTT. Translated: CASSEGTDQSEAFF.

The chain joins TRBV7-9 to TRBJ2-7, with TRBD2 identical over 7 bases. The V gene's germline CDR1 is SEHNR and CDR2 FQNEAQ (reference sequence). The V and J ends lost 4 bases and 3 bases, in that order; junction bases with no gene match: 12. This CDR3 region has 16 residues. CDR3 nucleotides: TGTGCCAGCAGCTCCTCCGGGGAGGGCGGAGGCTACGAGCAGTACTTC. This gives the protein CASSSSGEGGGYEQYF.

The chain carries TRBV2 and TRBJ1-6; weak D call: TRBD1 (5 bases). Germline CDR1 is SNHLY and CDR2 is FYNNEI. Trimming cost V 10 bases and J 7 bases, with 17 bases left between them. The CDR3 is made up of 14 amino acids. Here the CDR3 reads CATRQPWINSPLHF. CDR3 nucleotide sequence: TGTGCCACCAGACAGCCTTGGATCAATTCACCCCTCCACTTT.

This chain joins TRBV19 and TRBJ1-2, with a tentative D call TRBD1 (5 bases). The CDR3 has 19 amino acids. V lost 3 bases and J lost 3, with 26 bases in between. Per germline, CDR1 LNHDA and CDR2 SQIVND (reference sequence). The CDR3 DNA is TGTGCCAGTAGTATGCCCGCTGGGCAGATCATCTGGGGGGACTATGGCTACACCTTC. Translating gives CASSMPAGQIIWGDYGYTF.